The subject of this entry is one T cell receptor beta chain. The data were obtained in a study of blood T cell repertoires in COVID-19. Trimming stripped 6 bases from V and 8 bases from J, with 14 bases between. Germline V gene data show CDR1 as SGHTA and CDR2 as FQGNSA. CDR3 length: 13 residues. The table came from immunoSEQ multiplex PCR; TCRdb's copy has only in-frame clones and leaves some out. The sample contains 150,000 to 200,000 clones, around four fifths of which appear only once. Donors in Cohort 3 who had recovered were those with two negative PCRs, healthcare professional clearance, or resolution of their symptoms.

The rearrangement uses TRBV7-2 and TRBJ2-1; D call uncertain. The TCR originated in a woman in her forties or fifties who had recovered from COVID-19. Sample: PBMCs or T cells enriched from blood (not recorded which). Written as DNA, the CDR3 is TGTGCCAGCAGTCCGCACTCAAAGTATGAGCAGTTCTTC. It yields the protein CASSPHSKYEQFF.